This T cell receptor (beta chain) was obtained from a study of blood T cells in healthy people across ages. PCR was performed a second time for 7 to 11 cycles using a sample-barcoded 5' primer and a J-beta primer mix. One entry per CDR3 protein results from TCRdb running MiXCR on the 5' RACE reads. This table holds approximately 670,000 distinct CDR3 sequences, over 40% found once. CDR3 length: 12 residues. The germline V gene encodes CDR1 SGHDT and CDR2 YYEEEE. With 0 bases removed from V and 6 bases from J, the gap between germline ends came to 6 bases. The rearrangement uses TRBV5-6 and TRBJ1-2; no clear D gene. The TCR sequence derives from a man aged 80 or over in good health. Material: blood. The CDR3 is CASSLGKDGYTF. CDR3 DNA: TGTGCCAGCAGCTTGGGGAAAGATGGCTACACCTTC.